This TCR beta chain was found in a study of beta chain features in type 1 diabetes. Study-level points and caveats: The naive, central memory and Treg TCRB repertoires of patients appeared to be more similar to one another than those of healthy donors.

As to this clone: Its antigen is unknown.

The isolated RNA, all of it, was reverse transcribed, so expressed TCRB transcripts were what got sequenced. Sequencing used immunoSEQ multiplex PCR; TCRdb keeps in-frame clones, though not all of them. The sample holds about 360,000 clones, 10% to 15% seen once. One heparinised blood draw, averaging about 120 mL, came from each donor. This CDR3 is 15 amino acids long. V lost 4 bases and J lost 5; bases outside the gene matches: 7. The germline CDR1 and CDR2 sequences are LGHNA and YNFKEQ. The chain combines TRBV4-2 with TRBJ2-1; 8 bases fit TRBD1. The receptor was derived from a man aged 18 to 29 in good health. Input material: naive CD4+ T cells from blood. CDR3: CASSLQGGYDNEQFF. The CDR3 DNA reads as TGTGCCAGCAGCCTACAGGGGGGCTACGACAATGAGCAGTTCTTC.